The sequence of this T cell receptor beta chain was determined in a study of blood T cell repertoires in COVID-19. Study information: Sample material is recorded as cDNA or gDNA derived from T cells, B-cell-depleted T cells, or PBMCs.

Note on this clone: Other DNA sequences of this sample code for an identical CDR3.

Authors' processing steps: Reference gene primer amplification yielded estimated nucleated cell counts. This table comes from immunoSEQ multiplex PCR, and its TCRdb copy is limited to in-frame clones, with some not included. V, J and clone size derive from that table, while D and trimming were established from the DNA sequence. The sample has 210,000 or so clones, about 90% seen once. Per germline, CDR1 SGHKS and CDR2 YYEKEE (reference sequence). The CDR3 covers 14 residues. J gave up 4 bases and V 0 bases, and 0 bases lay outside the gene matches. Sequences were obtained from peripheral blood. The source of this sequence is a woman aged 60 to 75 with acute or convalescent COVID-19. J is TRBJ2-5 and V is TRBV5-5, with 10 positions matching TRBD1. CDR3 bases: TGTGCCAGCAGCTTGGGGACAGGGGGAGAGACCCAGTACTTC. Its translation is CASSLGTGGETQYF.